This T cell receptor beta chain was retrieved from a study of shared clonotypes between healthy human individuals. CDR1 MNHNY and CDR2 SVGAGI come from the germline V gene (reference sequence). V gave up 6 bases and J gave up 4 bases, with 7 bases separating them. This CDR3 spans 12 amino acids. Turning to this clone: Antigen specificity is unknown.

On sorted subsets, replicate PCRs used 150 to 250 ng DNA, or about 33,000 T cell genomes. TCRdb keeps only in-frame clones here, not all; method: immunoSEQ multiplex PCR. The table records 700,000 or so clones, about three quarters of them present only once. Broader study findings: Naive subsets typically showed greater estimated richness than memory subsets. Clonotype sharing among donors was thought likely to change with sequencing depth. Naive CD4 clonotypes overlapped across a handful of donors at approximately 5%.

The rearrangement links TRBV6-6 to TRBJ1-3; D is uncertain. Material: memory CD4+ T cells sorted from blood. Subset specified: CD45RA-negative fraction. The source is a woman in her twenties or thirties in good health. Written as DNA, the CDR3 is TGTGCCAGCAGCCAACAAGGAAACACCATATATTTT. Protein: CASSQQGNTIYF.